Presented here are 27 T cell receptor beta chains from one specimen sequenced in a study of blood T cell repertoires in COVID-19. Produced via immunoSEQ multiplex PCR; TCRdb's table is partial and in-frame only. This table has approximately 480,000 clones, around 90% appearing once. The specimen sequenced was PBMCs or T cells enriched from blood (not recorded which). The origin of the receptors is a woman in her late teens or twenties who had recovered from COVID-19.

In nucleotides, the CDR3 is TGCGCCAGCAGCCAAAAAGAGGGGGACACTGAAGCTTTCTTT. Translating gives CASSQKEGDTEAFF. The rearrangement links TRBV4-1 to TRBJ1-1; a weak D match, TRBD1 (6 bases). Germline V gene lookup returns CDR1 MGHRA and CDR2 YSYEKL. The CDR3 has 14 residues. Trimming left V 2 bases short and J 3 bases short, with 10 bases between.

This clone came up once. The gene calls are TRBV5-1 and TRBJ1-2, with a tentative D call TRBD1 (5 bases). CDR1 and CDR2 from the germline V gene are SGHRS and YFSETQ. CDR3 size: 14 residues. The V and J ends lost 5 bases and 1 base respectively, with 12 bases between them. The CDR3 DNA sequence: TGCGCCAGCAGTCCGGAGGGGAGTAACTATGGCTACACCTTC. Residues: CASSPEGSNYGYTF.

A single count supports this clone. V usage is TRBV7-6 and J usage is TRBJ2-4, with D maybe TRBD1 (6 bases). The CDR3 loop spans 14 amino acids. Germline values: CDR1 SGHVS, CDR2 FNYEAQ. The ends were cut back, 4 bases at V and 9 bases at J, with 16 bases in the middle. The CDR3 DNA is TGTGCCAGCAGCTCATCACAGGGAAGGGGCATTCAGTACTTC. It codes for CASSSSQGRGIQYF.

This clone was observed a single time. This chain joins TRBV5-1 and TRBJ2-3; D ambiguous. Trimming left V 0 bases short and J 3 bases short, with 8 bases between. The germline V gene encodes CDR1 SGHRS and CDR2 YFSETQ. This CDR3 is built from 14 residues. DNA of the CDR3: TGCGCCAGCAGCTTGGGATCCAGAACAGATACGCAGTATTTT. It encodes CASSLGSRTDTQYF.

The gene calls are TRBV27 and TRBJ1-3; D might be TRBD1 (5 bases). Deletions cut 6 bases from V and 3 bases from J, with 15 bases between. CDR3 length: 15 residues. Germline values: CDR1 MNHEY, CDR2 SMNVEV (reference sequence). The DNA for the CDR3 is TGTGCCAGCAGGCCAGGGCCCCTAGGTGGAAACACCATATATTTT. The encoded protein is CASRPGPLGGNTIYF.

J is TRBJ2-7 and V is TRBV12-5; 9 nucleotides line up with TRBD1. Germline V lookup: CDR1 LGHNT, CDR2 FRNRAP. The V and J ends lost 1 base and 6 bases, in that order; junction bases with no gene match: 4. The CDR3 loop spans 14 amino acids. The CDR3 here is CASGLGTGVREQYF. The CDR3 DNA reads TGTGCTAGTGGTTTGGGGACAGGGGTTCGCGAGCAGTACTTC.

The chain combines TRBV6-4 with TRBJ2-6; D may be TRBD1 (5 bases). Trimming cost V 5 bases and J 0 bases, with 8 bases left between them. The CDR3 runs to 15 residues. The V gene's germline CDR1 is MRHNA and CDR2 SNTAGT. The CDR3 DNA reads as TGTGCCAGCAGTCCTACAGGCTCTGGGGCCAACGTCCTGACTTTC. Encoded protein: CASSPTGSGANVLTF.

The CDR3 DNA reads as TGTGCCAGCAGCCGCCCGGGGGGCGAGACCCAGTACTTC. Protein product: CASSRPGGETQYF. The chain combines TRBV5-5 with TRBJ2-5, with D possibly being TRBD2 (7 bases). Germline loops: CDR1 SGHKS, CDR2 YYEKEE (reference sequence). This CDR3 spans 13 amino acids. Trimming took 4 bases from V and 5 from J, leaving 12 bases between them.

The CDR3 nucleotides read TGCGCCAGCAGCTTGGAGGGCGCGGGGATCTCCTACAATGAGCAGTTCTTC. Protein sequence: CASSLEGAGISYNEQFF. The J gene is TRBJ2-1, the V gene TRBV5-1; D might be TRBD2 (6 bases). Germline values: CDR1 SGHRS, CDR2 YFSETQ. The CDR3 covers 17 residues. V shed 0 bases and J shed 0 bases, with 13 bases lying between them.

The rearrangement uses TRBV3-1 (or the pseudogene TRBV3-2) and TRBJ2-2, with TRBD2 as a possible D gene (6 bases). V lost 11 bases, J lost 0 bases, and 13 bases lay in between. Germline V lookup: CDR1 LGHDT, CDR2 YNNKEL (reference sequence). The CDR3 runs 14 residues. CDR3 sequence reads: CACARDSNTGELFF. The CDR3 DNA reads as TGTGCCTGCGCTCGGGACTCGAACACCGGGGAGCTGTTTTTT.

V usage is TRBV5-1 and J usage is TRBJ1-1; a possible D gene is TRBD1 (6 bases). The CDR3 sequence is 13 residues long. V lost 4 bases, J lost 5 bases, and 12 bases lay in between. CDR1 is SGHRS and CDR2 is YFSETQ in the germline V gene. The CDR3 loop is CASSLRTATEAFF. In DNA form, the CDR3 reads TGCGCCAGCAGCCTCCGGACAGCGACTGAAGCTTTCTTT.

V usage is TRBV15 and J usage is TRBJ2-7, with D tentatively TRBD1 (6 bases). V lost 1 base and J 3 bases, leaving 10 bases between the germline ends. Germline V gives CDR1 LNHNV, CDR2 YYDKDF (reference sequence). This CDR3 has 14 amino acids. The CDR3 here is CATSRAQGNYEQYF. DNA for the CDR3: TGTGCCACCAGCAGAGCACAGGGTAACTACGAGCAGTACTTC.

This clone was recorded a few times. The CDR3 nucleotides read TGTGCCAGCAGTTACAGGACAGGGGACAATGAGCAGTTCTTC. This sequence encodes CASSYRTGDNEQFF. The chain has TRBV6-5 and TRBJ2-1, with 9 bases that match TRBD1. The CDR3 covers 14 residues. With V trimmed by 2 bases and J by 5 bases, 1 base remained unmatched. Germline CDR1 reads MNHEY; CDR2 reads SVGAGI.

As DNA, the CDR3 is TGTGCCACCAGCAGAGAAGGCGGGACAGGGGATGAAAAACTGTTTTTT. It codes for CATSREGGTGDEKLFF. The J gene is TRBJ1-4, the V gene TRBV15; 10 positions match TRBD1. Germline V lookup: CDR1 LNHNV, CDR2 YYDKDF (reference sequence). The V segment lost 0 bases and the J segment 6 bases; nucleotides outside the gene matches: 4. The CDR3 is 16 residues long.

The V gene is TRBV25-1, the J gene TRBJ1-2; no clear D. Trimming shortened V by 1 base and J by 5 bases, and 14 bases separated the two germline ends. The CDR3 is made up of 15 amino acids. CDR1 MGHDK and CDR2 SYGVNS come from the germline V gene. The CDR3 spells CASSEFESGSYGYTF. CDR3 DNA: TGTGCCAGCAGTGAATTTGAGAGCGGGTCGTATGGCTACACCTTC.

This clone was counted only a few times. The chain employs TRBV14 and TRBJ2-5; weak D call: TRBD1 (6 bases). The CDR3 has 16 amino acids. CDR1 is SGHDN and CDR2 is FVKESK in the germline V gene. V was shortened by 4 bases and J by 5 bases, with 20 bases between the two germline ends. CDR3 in DNA: TGTGCCAGCAGCCGAGTGATGACAGGCTCCCAGGAGACCCAGTACTTC. This encodes CASSRVMTGSQETQYF.

The J gene is TRBJ1-4, the V gene TRBV3-1 (or the pseudogene TRBV3-2); possible D gene TRBD1, 6 bases. Trimming took 1 base from V and 5 from J, leaving 14 bases between them. The CDR3 runs 16 residues. Germline V gene data show CDR1 as LGHDT and CDR2 as YNNKEL (reference sequence). This CDR3 reads CASSQAGASTNEKLFF. CDR3 coding DNA: TGTGCCAGCAGCCAAGCAGGGGCCTCCACAAATGAAAAACTGTTTTTT.

V usage is TRBV27 and J usage is TRBJ1-6; D may be TRBD1 (5 bases). Trimming left V 3 bases short and J 10 bases short, with 13 bases between. The germline V gene encodes CDR1 MNHEY and CDR2 SMNVEV (reference sequence). This CDR3 has 14 residues. DNA for the CDR3: TGTGCCAGCAGTTTTAGCCAGGGAGGCTCACCCCTCCACTTT. It specifies CASSFSQGGSPLHF.

The chain recombines TRBV27 with TRBJ1-5; tentative D call: TRBD1 (5 bases). CDR3 length equals 18 residues. V was clipped by 5 bases and J by 5 bases, with 25 bases between them. Germline V CDR1 and CDR2: MNHEY, SMNVEV (reference sequence). CDR3 region: CASSPRGGALSSDQPQHF. Here the CDR3 DNA reads TGTGCCAGCAGTCCCCGGGGAGGGGCACTGTCCTCCGATCAGCCCCAGCATTTT.

The rearrangement joins TRBV28 to TRBJ1-1, with D unclear. The CDR3 sequence is 12 residues long. CDR1 and CDR2 from the germline V gene are MDHEN and SYDVKM. Trimming left V 7 bases short and J 3 bases short, with 9 bases between. The CDR3 spells CASNPRDTEAFF. DNA of the CDR3: TGTGCCAGCAATCCACGGGACACTGAAGCTTTCTTT.

The rearrangement joins TRBV6-5 to TRBJ1-1, with D possibly TRBD1 on 5 matching bases. Trimming pared 4 bases from V and 3 bases from J, leaving 18 bases between. There are 16 residues in the CDR3. CDR1 MNHEY and CDR2 SVGAGI come from the germline V gene. The CDR3 loop is CASSFGTLVGHTEAFF. The CDR3 nucleotides read TGTGCCAGCAGTTTTGGGACTCTGGTGGGACACACTGAAGCTTTCTTT.

This clone was seen only once. The genes are TRBV4-1 and TRBJ2-1; D gene ambiguous. V shed 0 bases and J shed 2 bases, with 11 bases lying between them. The germline gives CDR1 MGHRA, CDR2 YSYEKL. This CDR3 has 16 amino acids. Here the CDR3 DNA reads TGCGCCAGCAGCCAAGAGCGGAGTCCCCCCTACAATGAGCAGTTCTTC. Its translation is CASSQERSPPYNEQFF.

The rearrangement uses TRBV7-9 and TRBJ1-4; 7 nucleotides match TRBD1. Germline loops: CDR1 SEHNR, CDR2 FQNEAQ (reference sequence). The V segment lost 4 bases and the J segment 0 bases; nucleotides outside the gene matches: 8. The CDR3 loop spans 17 amino acids. In DNA, the CDR3 is TGTGCCAGCAGCTCGGACAGGCCGACGGCAACTAATGAAAAACTGTTTTTT. Protein: CASSSDRPTATNEKLFF.

The chain carries TRBV5-4 and TRBJ1-1; the D is unclear. The CDR3 sequence is 14 residues long. The germline V gene has CDR1 SGHNT and CDR2 YYREEE (reference sequence). Trimming pared 0 bases from V and 1 base from J, leaving 7 bases between. The CDR3 DNA follows: TGTGCCAGCAGCTTGGACTGGGCGAACACTGAAGCTTTCTTT. Its protein product is CASSLDWANTEAFF.

The chain couples TRBV4-1 to TRBJ2-3; D may be TRBD2 (6 bases). CDR3 length equals 17 residues. Per germline, CDR1 MGHRA and CDR2 YSYEKL. Between the trimmed V and J ends, which lost 1 base and 0 bases, there was a span of 14 bases. The CDR3 sequence is CASSQAQGLTSTDTQYF. The CDR3 DNA follows: TGCGCCAGCAGCCAAGCCCAGGGACTCACTAGCACAGATACGCAGTATTTT.

As to this clone: The final CDR3 position lacks the conserved phenylalanine or tryptophan, pointing to a likely read error. The limits of the CDR3 on the DNA are not certain, so only TCRdb's listed CDR3 is given. The CDR3 protein is CASSLHDTGEVSL. The genes are TRBV28 and TRBJ1-2; the D call in the table, TRBD1, was not verified against the DNA. CDR1 is MDHEN, CDR2 SYDVKM, per germline. Ends included, the CDR3 has 13 residues.

The genes are TRBV3-1 (or the pseudogene TRBV3-2) and TRBJ1-1, with D possibly being TRBD1 (6 bases). Looked up from germline, CDR1 is LGHDT and CDR2 is YNNKEL (reference sequence). Trimming removed 7 bases from V and 5 bases from J, with 14 bases in between. This CDR3 has 13 amino acids. The CDR3 nucleotides are TGTGCCAGCACCCAGTGGGGGCGGACTGAAGCTTTCTTT. This sequence encodes CASTQWGRTEAFF.